Listed below are T cell receptor beta chains from one sample, sequenced in a study of T cell responses to AZD1222 COVID-19 vaccine. The protocol was immunoSEQ multiplex PCR, while the TCRdb copy is restricted to in-frame clones and leaves out a portion. The data hold around 150,000 clones, with over 75% observed a single time. Source: peripheral blood, taken 28 days after the second dose of the MenACWY control vaccine. Every receptor here comes from an adult who received the MenACWY meningococcal vaccine as a control. Each CDR3 is given with its conserved first and last residue. A D gene is named only where the DNA matches it firmly. Clone size is stated in some rows and not others, as once, few, many or a class when expanded.

v_gene	d_gene	abundance	j_gene	CDR3nt	CDR3aa
TRBV19	-	-	TRBJ1-4	TGTGCCAGTAGTATATCAGGGAGGGGTGAAAAACTGTTTTTT	CASSISGRGEKLFF
TRBV19	-	-	TRBJ1-4	TGTGCCAGTAGTATCGTCTCAAGCGGGAGGGAAAAACTGTTTTTT	CASSIVSSGREKLFF
TRBV2	-	-	TRBJ1-1	TGTGCCAGCAGTGAATTTCGCTGGGGGGCGCCTACTGAAGCTTTCTTT	CASSEFRWGAPTEAFF
TRBV7-9	-	-	TRBJ1-1	TGTGCCAGCAGCTTAGTAGCAGTTCACGCCTGGAATGAAGCTTTCTTT	CASSLVAVHAWNEAFF
TRBV7-8	-	once	TRBJ1-1	TGTGCCAGCAGCTTGGGCGGGGTAAAACTCTCTGAAGCTTTCTTT	CASSLGGVKLSEAFF
TRBV5-1	TRBD2	-	TRBJ2-5	TGCGCCAGCAGCTTGGGCGGGACTAGCGGGGGGGCCGGAGAGACCCAGTACTTC	CASSLGGTSGGAGETQYF
TRBV7-9	TRBD1	once	TRBJ2-7	TGTGCCAGCAGCGCAACCGGGACAGCTAACATGGGCGAGCAGTACTTC	CASSATGTANMGEQYF
TRBV21-1	-	-	TRBJ2-1	TGTGCCAGCAGCAAAGCGCTTAGGGACACGAGCTCCTACAATGAGCAGTTCTTC	CASSKALRDTSSYNEQFF
TRBV28	-	-	TRBJ1-3	TGTGCCAGCAGTTTTGAGGGGGGGACCTCTGGAAACACCATATATTTT	CASSFEGGTSGNTIYF
TRBV6-5	TRBD2	-	TRBJ2-2	TGTCCCAGCAGTTACTCGCGGGGGGGGTACACCGGGGAGCTGTTTTTT	CPSSYSRGGYTGELFF
TRBV6-5	-	-	TRBJ2-2	TGTGCCAGCAAGCTGCAAGTATCGGGAGGGGAGCTGTTTTTT	CASKLQVSGGELFF
TRBV2	-	-	TRBJ2-5	TGTGCCAGCAGTAGGGAGGTCGGAGAGACCCAGTACTTC	CASSREVGETQYF
TRBV30	TRBD1	once	TRBJ1-2	TGTGCCTGGAGTGTACGACAGGGGGATGGCTACACCTTC	CAWSVRQGDGYTF
TRBV7-9	-	-	TRBJ1-2	TGTGCCAGCAGCTCTAGGAGTGTACTTAACTATGGCTACACCTTC	CASSSRSVLNYGYTF
TRBV6-6	TRBD2	-	TRBJ2-4	TGTGCCAGCAGTCCCCCCTGGGAACTAGCGGGGGAAAACATTCAGTACTTC	CASSPPWELAGENIQYF
TRBV3-1/TRBV3-2	TRBD2	-	TRBJ2-2	TGTGCCAGCAGCCCTTCTAGCGGGGGGGCCGGAACCGGGGAGCTGTTTTTT	CASSPSSGGAGTGELFF
TRBV28	TRBD1	-	TRBJ1-2	TGTGCCAGCAGTCGACAGGGCGTCGGCTATGGCTACACCTTC	CASSRQGVGYGYTF
TRBV28	TRBD1	-	TRBJ1-3	TGTGCCAGCAGCGATGGGACAGGGGGAAACACCATATATTTT	CASSDGTGGNTIYF
TRBV5-6	-	-	TRBJ1-2	TGTGCCAGCAGCAAACGGGCCCTGATGTATGGCTACACCTTC	CASSKRALMYGYTF
TRBV29-1	-	-	TRBJ1-5	TGCAGCGTACAGGGCCAAGGTAGCAATCAGCCCCAGCATTTT	CSVQGQGSNQPQHF
TRBV7-9	TRBD2	few	TRBJ2-3	TGTGCCAGCAGCTTCCCGTCCCGGGGACTACCCCACACAGATACGCAGTATTTT	CASSFPSRGLPHTDTQYF
TRBV24-1	-	once	TRBJ1-1	TGTGCCACCAGTCGGGAGGTTAACACTGAAGCTTTCTTT	CATSREVNTEAFF
TRBV15	TRBD1	-	TRBJ1-6	TGTGCCACCACGGACAGGGGGGTCTATAATTCACCCCTCCACTTT	CATTDRGVYNSPLHF
TRBV7-8	-	once	TRBJ1-1	TGTGCCAGCAGCTTGGGGTCCGCGAACACTGAAGCTTTCTTT	CASSLGSANTEAFF
TRBV7-9	-	-	TRBJ2-3	TGTGCCAGCAGCTTAGAAGGAGCCCTTAGCACAGATACGCAGTATTTT	CASSLEGALSTDTQYF
TRBV19	-	once	TRBJ2-1	TGTGCCAGTAGTATGCGGGCGGGATCAATCTACAATGAGCAGTTCTTC	CASSMRAGSIYNEQFF
TRBV7-9	-	-	TRBJ2-5	TGTGCCAGCAGCCTTATGACAGGAGACCAAGAGACCCAGTACTTC	CASSLMTGDQETQYF
TRBV4-1	TRBD1	-	TRBJ1-1	TGCGCCAGCAGCCAAGGACAGGGGGCAAGCACTGAAGCTTTCTTT	CASSQGQGASTEAFF
TRBV6-5	-	-	TRBJ1-4	TGTGCCAGCAGTAGCCTCAGGGGCGGGGAACTGTTTTTT	CASSSLRGGELFF
TRBV6-2/TRBV6-3	-	-	TRBJ1-2	TGTGCCAGCAGCCGAGCTCCTTCTAACTATGGCTACACCTTC	CASSRAPSNYGYTF
TRBV9	-	-	TRBJ1-3	TGTGCCAGCAGCCCGTTCTGGGGCTCTGGAAACACCATATATTTT	CASSPFWGSGNTIYF
TRBV5-8	TRBD1	-	TRBJ1-1	TGTGCCAGCAGCCATTGGACAGGACAATTGAACACTGAAGCTTTCTTT	CASSHWTGQLNTEAFF
TRBV7-9	-	-	TRBJ1-2	TGTGCCAGCAGCTTAGAGGTCGGCTACACCTTC	CASSLEVGYTF
TRBV5-1	TRBD1	-	TRBJ2-7	TGCGCCAGCAGCTTGTACAGGGGTAAATCCTACGAGCAGTACTTC	CASSLYRGKSYEQYF
TRBV4-3	TRBD1	-	TRBJ1-5	TGCGCCAGCAGCCAAGCACTGACAGGGGGGGATCAGCCCCAGCATTTT	CASSQALTGGDQPQHF